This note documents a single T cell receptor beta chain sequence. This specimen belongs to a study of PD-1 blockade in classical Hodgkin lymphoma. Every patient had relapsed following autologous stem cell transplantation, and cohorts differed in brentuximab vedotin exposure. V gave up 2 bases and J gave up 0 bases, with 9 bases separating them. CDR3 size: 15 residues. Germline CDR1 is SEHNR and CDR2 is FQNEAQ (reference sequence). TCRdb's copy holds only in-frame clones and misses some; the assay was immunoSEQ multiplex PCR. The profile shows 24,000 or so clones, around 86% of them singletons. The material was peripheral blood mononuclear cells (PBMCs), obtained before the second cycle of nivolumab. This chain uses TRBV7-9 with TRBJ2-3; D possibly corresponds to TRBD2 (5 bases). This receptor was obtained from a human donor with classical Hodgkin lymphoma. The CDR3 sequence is CASSLQRTSTDTQYF. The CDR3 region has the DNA TGTGCCAGCAGCTTACAAAGGACTAGCACAGATACGCAGTATTTT.